The present TCR beta chain was sequenced within a study of T cell repertoires in cytomegalovirus infection. The CDR3 is made up of 15 amino acids. Germline V CDR1 and CDR2: SGHTA, FQGNSA. V lost 2 bases and J lost 11, with 16 bases in between. This clonotype was counted ten times or more. Using its own MiXCR run on the reads, TCRdb lists one record per CDR3 protein. The sample lists approximately 400,000 distinct CDR3 sequences, 25% to 40% seen once, with roughly 15% in the top ten. The chain employs TRBV7-2 and TRBJ1-6; possible D gene TRBD1, 6 bases. This TCR derives from a human donor in good health (CMV status not recorded). Some clones in this sample may be carry-over from other donors' samples. What was sequenced was PBMCs. The CDR3 DNA follows: TGTGCCAGCAGCTTAACAGGGCAGGGAAAAGCACCCCTCCACTTT. Translation: CASSLTGQGKAPLHF.